These T cell receptor beta chains were read from a single sample in a study of T cells in Graves' hyperthyroidism and ophthalmopathy. TCRdb reprocessed the multiplex PCR reads via MiXCR and lists one record per CDR3 protein. This sample has fewer than 350,000 distinct CDR3 sequences, with roughly 15% found just once. Sequenced: blood. These TCRs come from a young woman with Graves' hyperthyroidism that later progressed to Graves' ophthalmopathy. CDR3s include the opening cysteine and the closing phenylalanine or tryptophan. The D gene is left open where the match is weak. The size of a clone is reported for some rows only, either as once, few or many, or as a class for expanded clones.

abundance: many
v_gene: TRBV7-9
d_gene: -
j_gene: TRBJ2-5
CDR3aa: CASSLTIHQYF
CDR3nt: TGTGCCAGCAGCTTAACGATCCACCAGTACTTC

abundance: many
v_gene: TRBV5-1
d_gene: -
j_gene: TRBJ2-2
CDR3aa: CASSSRGGQDTGELFF
CDR3nt: TGCGCCAGCAGCTCCCGAGGAGGGCAGGACACCGGGGAGCTGTTTTTT

abundance: many
v_gene: TRBV2
d_gene: -
j_gene: TRBJ2-3
CDR3aa: CASSTEYSDTQYF
CDR3nt: TGTGCCAGCAGTACAGAATATTCAGATACGCAGTATTTT

abundance: many
v_gene: TRBV6-2/TRBV6-3
d_gene: TRBD2
j_gene: TRBJ2-1
CDR3aa: CASSSLADSYNEQFF
CDR3nt: TGTGCCAGCAGTTCCCTAGCGGACTCCTACAATGAGCAGTTCTTC

abundance: few
v_gene: TRBV6-2/TRBV6-3
d_gene: -
j_gene: TRBJ2-5
CDR3aa: CASSTLGETQYF
CDR3nt: TGTGCCAGCAGTACTCTGGGGGAGACCCAGTACTTC

abundance: -
v_gene: TRBV6-2/TRBV6-3
d_gene: -
j_gene: TRBJ2-5
CDR3aa: CASRGWGTTRGQETQYF
CDR3nt: TGTGCCAGCAGAGGATGGGGGACAACCAGGGGCCAAGAGACCCAGTACTTC

abundance: many
v_gene: TRBV2
d_gene: TRBD2
j_gene: TRBJ2-3
CDR3aa: CASSEGVAGGDTQYF
CDR3nt: TGTGCCAGCAGCGAGGGAGTAGCGGGAGGTGATACGCAGTATTTT

abundance: many
v_gene: TRBV6-1
d_gene: -
j_gene: TRBJ1-1
CDR3aa: CASSWGEDTEAFF
CDR3nt: TGTGCCAGCAGTTGGGGGGAGGACACTGAAGCTTTCTTT

abundance: -
v_gene: TRBV14
d_gene: TRBD2
j_gene: TRBJ2-2
CDR3aa: CASSQALAVHTGELFF
CDR3nt: TGTGCCAGCAGCCAAGCACTAGCGGTACACACCGGGGAGCTGTTTTTT

abundance: many
v_gene: TRBV3-1
d_gene: -
j_gene: TRBJ2-7
CDR3aa: CASSQGAGPPIGEQYF
CDR3nt: TGTGCCAGCAGCCAAGGGGCGGGACCCCCTATCGGAGAGCAGTACTTC

abundance: few
v_gene: TRBV7-9
d_gene: TRBD1
j_gene: TRBJ2-2
CDR3aa: CASNRQGSGELFF
CDR3nt: TGTGCCAGCAACCGACAGGGGTCCGGGGAGCTGTTTTTT

abundance: many
v_gene: TRBV6-1
d_gene: -
j_gene: TRBJ2-7
CDR3aa: CASTRAGEQYF
CDR3nt: TGTGCCAGCACTAGGGCGGGGGAGCAGTACTTC

abundance: many
v_gene: TRBV9
d_gene: TRBD1
j_gene: TRBJ2-3
CDR3aa: CASSVDSGTGATDTQYF
CDR3nt: TGTGCCAGCAGCGTAGACTCCGGCACAGGGGCGACAGATACGCAGTATTTT

abundance: -
v_gene: TRBV4-2
d_gene: -
j_gene: TRBJ1-2
CDR3aa: CASSQGDGTYGYTF
CDR3nt: TGTGCCAGCAGCCAAGGGGACGGGACCTATGGCTACACCTTC

abundance: many
v_gene: TRBV5-8
d_gene: TRBD1
j_gene: TRBJ1-1
CDR3aa: CASSLARGLDGTEAFF
CDR3nt: TGTGCCAGCAGCTTAGCCAGGGGGCTGGACGGAACTGAAGCTTTCTTT

abundance: -
v_gene: TRBV2
d_gene: TRBD1
j_gene: TRBJ2-1
CDR3aa: CASRDRNLLSSYNEQFF
CDR3nt: TGTGCCAGCCGGGACAGGAACCTTTTGAGCTCCTACAATGAGCAGTTCTTC

abundance: many
v_gene: TRBV2
d_gene: -
j_gene: TRBJ2-1
CDR3aa: CASSENPRINEQFF
CDR3nt: TGTGCCAGCAGTGAAAATCCCAGGATCAATGAGCAGTTCTTC

abundance: many
v_gene: TRBV28
d_gene: -
j_gene: TRBJ1-5
CDR3aa: CASRKGVLEPQHF
CDR3nt: TGTGCCAGCAGGAAAGGGGTTTTAGAGCCCCAGCATTTT

abundance: once
v_gene: TRBV20-1
d_gene: TRBD2
j_gene: TRBJ2-5
CDR3aa: CSARAASGVLQETQYF
CDR3nt: TGCAGTGCTAGAGCTGCTAGCGGGGTACTACAAGAGACCCAGTACTTC

abundance: -
v_gene: TRBV28
d_gene: TRBD1
j_gene: TRBJ2-3
CDR3aa: CASSPTGTGGADTQYF
CDR3nt: TGTGCCAGCAGCCCCACCGGGACAGGGGGCGCGGATACGCAGTATTTT

abundance: many
v_gene: TRBV3-1
d_gene: -
j_gene: TRBJ1-2
CDR3aa: CASSQRNTGGYGYTF
CDR3nt: TGTGCCAGCAGCCAAAGAAACACCGGGGGCTATGGCTACACCTTC

abundance: few
v_gene: TRBV9
d_gene: -
j_gene: TRBJ2-3
CDR3aa: CASSPPRHDTQYF
CDR3nt: TGTGCCAGCAGCCCCCCGCGGCACGATACGCAGTATTTT

abundance: many
v_gene: TRBV12-3/TRBV12-4
d_gene: TRBD1
j_gene: TRBJ2-5
CDR3aa: CASSSTTGTGPETQYF
CDR3nt: TGTGCCAGCAGCTCCACCACCGGGACAGGACCCGAGACCCAGTACTTC

abundance: many
v_gene: TRBV2
d_gene: TRBD1
j_gene: TRBJ2-1
CDR3aa: CASSEKGQFTYNEQFF
CDR3nt: TGTGCCAGCAGTGAAAAGGGACAGTTCACCTACAATGAGCAGTTCTTC

abundance: -
v_gene: TRBV4-2
d_gene: TRBD2
j_gene: TRBJ2-1
CDR3aa: CASSHSPGLVYNEQFF
CDR3nt: TGTGCCAGCAGCCATTCACCGGGACTAGTCTACAATGAGCAGTTCTTC

abundance: -
v_gene: TRBV11-1
d_gene: -
j_gene: TRBJ2-2
CDR3aa: CASSYLTVVGTGELFF
CDR3nt: TGTGCCAGCAGCTACCTAACCGTAGTTGGCACCGGGGAGCTGTTTTTT

abundance: few
v_gene: TRBV19
d_gene: -
j_gene: TRBJ2-2
CDR3aa: CASMGDPNTGELFF
CDR3nt: TGTGCCAGTATGGGGGACCCGAACACCGGGGAGCTGTTTTTT